The 27 T cell receptor beta chains listed next were all sequenced from one sample in a study of tumor-infiltrating lymphocytes in primary liver carcinoma. Between roughly 20 and 33 mg of unsorted bulk tissue served as the source from which RNA and DNA were co-extracted. Priming with a constant-region primer yielded TCR beta cDNA from 500 ng total RNA. Three-round nested multiplex PCR performed with slightly modified ARM-PCR produced the TCR beta libraries. Researchers ran the first two PCR rounds for ten to eleven cycles each with TRBV1-TRBV30 forward primers and a C-beta reverse primer. TCRdb ran MiXCR on the multiplex PCR reads and lists one entry per CDR3 protein. The data show about 22,000 distinct CDR3 sequences, more than 70% seen once. Sequencing used liver tumor tissue from sampling region 2. Sample subset: tumor region T2, inferior pole. The origin of the receptors is a woman aged 25 to 39 with primary liver carcinoma and hepatitis B virus infection.

To note about this clonotype: The conserved phenylalanine or tryptophan normally closing the CDR3 is absent here, so this likely arose from a read error. This rearrangement joins TRBV4-3 to TRBJ2-7, with TRBD2 matching over 7 bases. Germline V gene data show CDR1 as LGHNA and CDR2 as YSLEER. This CDR3 region has 18 residues. The CDR3 bases are TGCGCCAGCAGCCAAGCTGTGACGGGGGGTCAGATTAGCTACGATCAGTACTTA. Translated, it gives CASSQAVTGGQISYDQYL.

Of note for this clonotype: A junction boundary mismatches the germline segment, possibly from a read error. The V and J genes are TRBV11-2 and TRBJ1-2; no reliable D call. Looked up from germline, CDR1 is SGHAT and CDR2 is FQNNGV. CDR3 length equals 15 residues. The CDR3 DNA reads as TGTGCCAGCAACTTAGATGGGATGGCAAGGAGAGGCTACGCCTTC. Residues: CASNLDGMARRGYAF.

This clonotype was detected only once. The junction does not match germline at one end; this may be a read error. The chain uses TRBV29-1 and TRBJ2-2; the D gene could be TRBD1 or TRBD2 (5 bases each). Germline assignment: CDR1 SQVTM and CDR2 ANQGSEA. The CDR3 has 13 amino acids. CDR3 loop: CSVGGRGTGELFF. CDR3 nucleotide sequence: TGCAGCGTTGGGGGACGAGGCACCGGGGAACTGTTTTTT.

The sample holds one count of this clonotype. One junction end does not reproduce the germline sequence, and a read error may be involved. The gene calls are TRBV28 and TRBJ2-2, with TRBD2 matching over 8 bases. The CDR3 is made up of 13 amino acids. Germline CDR1 and CDR2: MDHEN and SYDVKM. CDR3 coding DNA: TGCGCCGGCAATTTGAGCGGGAGCGGGGAGCTGTTTTTT. As protein: CAGNLSGSGELFF.

Details on this clonotype: At one end, the junction sequence differs from germline, possibly due to a read error. V gene TRBV10-3 combines with J gene TRBJ2-1; no definite D call. The CDR3 runs 14 residues. The V gene's germline CDR1 is ENHRY and CDR2 SYGVKD. CDR3 DNA: TGTGACATCAGTGAGTCTGTTCACTATAATGGGCAGTTCTTC. Encoded protein: CDISESVHYNGQFF.

This clonotype was seen a handful of times. It may be a read error: a sequence one base away is much more abundant. CDR3 amino acids: CASSVNIANSNQPQYF. Written as DNA, the CDR3 is TGTGCCAGCAGTGTTAATATAGCGAATAGCAATCAGCCCCAGTATTTT. The chain uses TRBV6-1 and TRBJ1-5, with TRBD2 as a possible D gene (5 bases). The assigned J gene may be wrong: the sequence end matches TRBJ2-3 better. The CDR3 is 16 amino acids. Germline loops: CDR1 MNHNS, CDR2 SASEGT.

Regarding this clonotype: This sequence may be a read error, since a much larger clone differs from it by one base. This sequence joins TRBV20-1 and TRBJ2-1, with D possibly being TRBD1 or TRBD2 (5 bases each). CDR1 and CDR2 from the germline V gene are DFQATT and SNEGSKA (reference sequence). CDR3 length: 14 amino acids. CDR3 bases: TGCAGTGCTACCGGGGCGAGGTCCTACAATAAGCAGTTCTTC. This encodes CSATGARSYNKQFF.

Points on this clonotype: One end of the junction varies from germline; a read error may be responsible. This sequence joins TRBV28 and TRBJ2-7; D may be TRBD2 (6 bases). CDR3 length equals 15 residues. Germline CDR1 is MDHEN and CDR2 is SYDVKM. As DNA, the CDR3 is TGTGCCACCAGTTCACGGGACTTCGGGACTTACGAGCAGTACTTC. Its protein product is CATSSRDFGTYEQYF.

This clonotype came up a few times. At one end, the junction sequence differs from germline, possibly due to a read error. V usage is TRBV28 and J usage is TRBJ2-4; D gene unclear. Germline-derived CDR1 and CDR2 are MDHEN and SYDVKM. The CDR3 consists of 12 residues. Here the CDR3 DNA reads TGTGCCAGCAGCTTCGATAAAAACGTTCAGTACTTC. It is translated as CASSFDKNVQYF.

A remark on this clonotype: A much larger clone differs by one base, so this may be a read error. The chain carries TRBV7-9 and TRBJ2-7, with TRBD2 identical over 9 bases. CDR1 and CDR2 from the germline V gene are SEHNR and FQNEAQ (reference sequence). The CDR3 totals 15 residues. CDR3 loop: CTSSWGLAAPYGRYF. For the CDR3, the DNA is TGTACCAGCAGCTGGGGACTAGCCGCACCTTACGGGCGGTACTTC.

This clonotype was counted only a few times. One end of the junction is discordant with germline, which a read error may explain. The gene calls are TRBV5-6 and TRBJ1-6; D gene unclear. The CDR3 totals 14 residues. From germline, CDR1 is SGHDT and CDR2 YYEEEE. Here the CDR3 reads CASSLVALGSLLHF. CDR3 nucleotide sequence: TGTGCCAGCAGTTTGGTAGCACTCGGATCACTCCTCCACTTT.

Comment on this clonotype: In this CDR3 the conserved last residue, phenylalanine or tryptophan, is missing, so a read error is likely. The chain couples TRBV6-5 to TRBJ2-7, with D hard to call. Trimming removed 2 bases at V and 4 bases at J, with 15 bases between. The germline V gene encodes CDR1 MNHEY and CDR2 SVGAGI. The CDR3 has 15 residues. CDR3 in DNA: TGTGCCAGCAGTTACAAGGACGGCAGCTCATACGAGCAGTACTAC. Its translation is CASSYKDGSSYEQYY.

Of note for this clonotype: Because the CDR3 is missing its conserved closing phenylalanine or tryptophan, this is likely a read error. The CDR3 sequence is CASSLVLWTEELFV. The CDR3 DNA is TGTGCCAGTAGCTTAGTGTTATGGACCGAGGAGCTGTTTGTT. J is TRBJ2-2 and V is TRBV7-9, with no clear D. The CDR3 consists of 14 residues. The germline CDR1 and CDR2 sequences are SEHNR and FQNEAQ (reference sequence).

This chain links TRBV28 with TRBJ2-1; D unresolved. V was cut by 6 bases and J by 6 bases, with 15 bases left in between. Germline lookup yields CDR1 MDHEN and CDR2 SYDVKM. CDR3 length: 14 amino acids. CDR3 residues: CASSSREAINEQFF. The CDR3 nucleotides read TGTGCCAGCAGCTCCCGAGAGGCCATCAATGAGCAGTTCTTC. The whole variable domain, filled in from reference TRBV28 and TRBJ2-1, reads DVKVTQSSRYLVKRTGEKVFLECVQDMDHENMFWYRQDPGLGLRLIYFSYDVKMKEKGDIPEGYSVSREKKERFSLILESASTNQTSMYLCASSSREAINEQFFGPGTRLTVL.

In regard to this clonotype: Since no conserved phenylalanine or tryptophan closes the CDR3, a read error is the likely cause. Because the CDR3's place on the DNA is in doubt, the DNA is left out and the CDR3 is given as listed by TCRdb. The rearrangement uses TRBV21-1 and TRBJ2-7. TRBV21-1 is a documented pseudogene. Termini included, the CDR3 measures 10 amino acids. The CDR3: CASRLADQYI.

This rearrangement joins TRBV11-2 to TRBJ2-5; D call uncertain. This CDR3 comprises 13 residues. V lost 10 bases, J lost 7 bases, and 19 bases lay in between. Germline CDR1 is SGHAT and CDR2 is FQNNGV. In DNA form, the CDR3 reads TGTGCCACGAGCTTAGAATCCAAGGGGACCCAGTACTTC. Its protein product is CATSLESKGTQYF.

This clonotype was found many times. This chain connects TRBV30 to TRBJ2-2, with D hard to call. The CDR3 loop spans 12 amino acids. Germline V gives CDR1 GTSNPN, CDR2 SVGIG (reference sequence). The V gene lost 0 bases and the J gene lost 6 bases, with 5 bases spanning the gap. The CDR3 DNA follows: TGTGCCTGGAGTGTACTTCCCGGGGAGCTGTTTTTT. This encodes CAWSVLPGELFF.

On this clonotype itself: A read error may account for a junction end that differs from germline. The chain uses TRBV28 and TRBJ2-7; D gene uncertain. From germline, CDR1 is MDHEN and CDR2 SYDVKM. The CDR3 contains 17 residues. In DNA form, the CDR3 reads TGTGTCAGCAGCCTCCCTTTAGACGGATGGTACTCCTACGAGCAGTATTTC. This codes for CVSSLPLDGWYSYEQYF.

On this clonotype itself: The junction does not match germline at one end; this may be a read error. The V gene is TRBV11-2, the J gene TRBJ2-5; a possible D gene is TRBD1 (5 bases). The CDR3 length is 15 residues. Germline CDR1 reads SGHAT; CDR2 reads FQNNGV. The CDR3 nucleotides are TGTACCAGCAGCTTTTTGACGACAGCCCTTGAGACCCAGTACTTC. This translates into CTSSFLTTALETQYF.

J is TRBJ2-5 and V is TRBV11-2, with a tentative D call TRBD2 (6 bases). V lost 9 bases, J lost 5 bases, and 25 bases lay in between. Germline CDR1 is SGHAT and CDR2 is FQNNGV. The CDR3 is 16 residues long. CDR3 loop: CASRSRDSAHRETQYF. DNA of the CDR3: TGTGCCAGTAGATCCCGGGACTCGGCCCACCGGGAGACCCAGTACTTC.

The chain employs TRBV4-2 and TRBJ2-7; 10 bases agree with TRBD1. This CDR3 spans 18 amino acids. Germline CDR1 reads LGHNA; CDR2 reads YNFKEQ. Trimming removed 10 bases from V and 7 bases from J; junction bases left unmatched: 25. The DNA for the CDR3 is TGTGCCAACGGCCAGGAACACCTAGGACAGGGGGGACCGCGTGAGCAGTACTTC. It encodes CANGQEHLGQGGPREQYF.

Comments on this clonotype: The junction and the germline gene differ at one end; a read error may be behind it. The chain recombines TRBV20-1 with TRBJ2-7; D possibly corresponds to TRBD1 (6 bases). The CDR3 runs to 14 residues. The germline V gene has CDR1 DFQATT and CDR2 SNEGSKA (reference sequence). The chain's CDR3 is CNAKLPGHINEQYF. The CDR3 nucleotides are TGCAATGCTAAACTTCCGGGACACATTAACGAGCAGTACTTC.

A note on this clonotype: Since a much larger clone is just one base distant, this may be a read error. The chain couples TRBV20-1 to TRBJ2-3; D ambiguous. V shed 2 bases and J shed 1 base, with 13 bases lying between them. Germline V gene data show CDR1 as DFQATT and CDR2 as SNEGSKA (reference sequence). This CDR3 region has 15 residues. The CDR3 DNA reads TGCAGTGCTAGAAATACCGGGTCCCGCACAGATACGCAGTATTTT. This encodes CSARNTGSRTDTQYF.

In regard to this clonotype: A much larger clone sits a single nucleotide away, making a read error possible. This chain links TRBV9 with TRBJ2-1; D uncertain. CDR1 is SGDLS, CDR2 YYNGEE, per germline. The CDR3 extends over 15 amino acids. This chain's CDR3 is CARSVDSNLYNEQFF. CDR3 nucleotides: TGTGCCAGGAGCGTAGACTCTAACCTCTACAATGAGCAGTTCTTC.

This clonotype was recorded at least ten times. A read error may account for a junction end that differs from germline. The chain uses TRBV11-2 and TRBJ2-7, with TRBD2 as a possible D gene (7 bases). The CDR3 length is 14 residues. The germline gives CDR1 SGHAT, CDR2 FQNNGV. The chain's CDR3 is CASNLVGGLGEQYF. The CDR3 DNA reads as TGTGCCAGCAACTTAGTGGGGGGGCTTGGCGAGCAGTACTTC.

This clonotype was picked up one time. The chain links TRBV11-1 to TRBJ2-5; TRBD2 matches 7 bases. The CDR3 totals 16 residues. Germline V gene data show CDR1 as SGHAT and CDR2 as FQDESV (reference sequence). V trimming: 5 bases; J trimming: 7 bases; junction bases outside the gene matches: 16. CDR3 in amino acids: CASSGALLAARGTQYF. The CDR3 nucleotides are TGTGCCAGCAGCGGGGCGCTGCTAGCGGCACGAGGGACCCAGTACTTC.

In this sample, this clonotype turned up a few times. One junction end does not reproduce the germline sequence, and a read error may be involved. The chain has TRBV5-4 and TRBJ1-6, with a weak D call TRBD1 (5 bases). This CDR3 has 15 residues. Germline V CDR1 and CDR2: SGHNT, YYREEE (reference sequence). CDR3 protein: CATSPRAGDNSPLHF. For the CDR3, the DNA is TGTGCCACCAGCCCAAGGGCGGGGGATAATTCGCCCCTCCACTTT. The full variable domain, with the rest looked up from reference TRBV5-4 and TRBJ1-6, is ETGVTQSPTHLIKTRGQQVTLRCSSQSGHNTVSWYQQALGQGPQFIFQYYREEENGRGNFPPRFSGLQFPNYSSELNVNALELDDSALYLCATSPRAGDNSPLHFGNGTRLTVT.